This T cell receptor beta chain was captured in a study of blood T cell repertoires in COVID-19. CDR1 is SGHNT and CDR2 is YYREEE in the germline V gene (reference sequence). This CDR3 region has 16 residues. Trimming took 6 bases from V and 1 from J; bases not matched to a gene: 10. As handled by the study authors: For nucleated cells, counts were estimated from reference gene primer amplification. Data came from immunoSEQ multiplex PCR; TCRdb stores just in-frame clones and leaves some out. For V, J and clone size, that table is used; D and trimming come from the DNA. The table includes around 52,000 clones, about 86% detected once.

The chain is built from TRBV5-4 and TRBJ2-3; TRBD1 matches at 8 bases. The source is a human donor in a cohort sampled during active COVID-19. Sequencing was done on a sample of peripheral blood. The CDR3 DNA reads as TGTGCCAGCACCATGGGGAAGGACAGGGGCACAGATACGCAGTATTTT. As protein: CASTMGKDRGTDTQYF.